Each of the 32 T cell receptor beta chains below was sequenced from the same sample in a study of response to subunit inactivated influenza vaccine. TCRdb used MiXCR to reprocess the RT-PCR reads, holding one entry per CDR3 protein. The profile shows around 200,000 distinct CDR3 sequences, approximately 15% of them singletons. The source material was CD8+ T cells sorted from PBMCs, sampled around 5 days after vaccination. Receptors originate from a man in his fifties or sixties who received an inactivated influenza vaccine.

The rearrangement links TRBV11-2 to TRBJ2-1, with 10 nucleotides matching TRBD2. Germline values: CDR1 SGHAT, CDR2 FQNNGV. The CDR3 runs 17 residues. V dropped 3 bases and J dropped 6; count of bases not matched to a gene: 11. The DNA for the CDR3 is TGTGCCAGCAGCTTTCAGCCCCTAGCGGGAGTTTCCAATGAGCAGTTCTTC. It codes for CASSFQPLAGVSNEQFF.

The table lists this clonotype with many counts. This chain uses TRBV5-1 with TRBJ2-1; D gene ambiguous. CDR3 length: 16 residues. The V gene lost 4 bases and the J gene lost 0 bases, with 14 bases spanning the gap. Per germline, CDR1 SGHRS and CDR2 YFSETQ. The CDR3 loop reads CASSPRSLSSYNEQFF. The CDR3 region has the DNA TGCGCCAGCAGCCCCCGTTCTCTGAGCTCCTACAATGAGCAGTTCTTC.

This clonotype was seen a handful of times. This chain links TRBV29-1 with TRBJ2-7, with D unclear. The germline CDR1 and CDR2 sequences are SQVTM and ANQGSEA. This CDR3 region has 9 residues. The V and J ends lost 4 bases and 5 bases respectively, with 3 bases between them. CDR3 residues: CSVVNEQYF. The DNA of the CDR3 is TGCAGCGTTGTTAACGAGCAGTACTTC.

The chain is built from TRBV19 and TRBJ2-1, with 7 nucleotides matching TRBD1. CDR3 size: 13 residues. Per germline, CDR1 LNHDA and CDR2 SQIVND (reference sequence). J gave up 6 bases and V 5 bases, and 4 bases lay outside the gene matches. The CDR3, as DNA: TGTGCCAGTAGTCGCTACAGGGGCAATGAGCAGTTCTTC. As protein: CASSRYRGNEQFF.

The chain combines TRBV4-3 with TRBJ2-1; D uncertain. This CDR3 comprises 16 residues. Germline V gene data show CDR1 as LGHNA and CDR2 as YSLEER. V was pared by 3 bases and J by 6 bases, with 18 bases between. This chain's CDR3 is CASSQAWKGYGNEQFF. The DNA for the CDR3 is TGCGCCAGCAGCCAGGCGTGGAAGGGTTATGGCAATGAGCAGTTCTTC.

The chain combines TRBV5-1 with TRBJ2-5; D is uncertain. This CDR3 is 13 amino acids long. CDR1 SGHRS and CDR2 YFSETQ come from the germline V gene. Trimming shortened V by 1 base and J by 0 bases, and 4 bases separated the two germline ends. The CDR3 nucleotides read TGCGCCAGCAGCTTGACCAACCAAGAGACCCAGTACTTC. Its translation is CASSLTNQETQYF.

This clonotype was counted only a few times. This sequence joins TRBV29-1 and TRBJ2-5; 7 positions agree with TRBD2. J was trimmed by 4 bases and V by 7 bases; bases with no gene match: 15. Germline V gene lookup returns CDR1 SQVTM and CDR2 ANQGSEA. The CDR3 totals 15 residues. The CDR3 here is CSAPLSGVRLETQYF. The CDR3 DNA reads as TGCAGCGCCCCATTGAGCGGGGTCAGACTAGAGACCCAGTACTTC.

J is TRBJ2-3 and V is TRBV6-5; unclear D gene. Germline CDR1 is MNHEY and CDR2 is SVGAGI. With 1 base removed from V and 0 bases from J, the gap between germline ends came to 5 bases. The CDR3 extends over 14 amino acids. The CDR3 here is CASSYLSSTDTQYF. The CDR3, as DNA: TGTGCCAGCAGTTACTTATCTAGCACAGATACGCAGTATTTT.

This chain links TRBV4-1 with TRBJ1-2; 7 positions agree with TRBD1. Per the germline V gene, CDR1 is MGHRA and CDR2 is YSYEKL. Trimming at V came to 3 bases and at J to 3 bases, leaving 4 bases not matched to a gene. This CDR3 has 14 residues. The CDR3 DNA follows: TGCGCCAGCAGCCACCCCGGGACAGACTATGGCTACACCTTC. It codes for CASSHPGTDYGYTF.

The genes are TRBV6-1 and TRBJ1-2; no clear D gene. The CDR3 is 14 amino acids. The V end lost 7 bases, the J end lost 3 bases, and 15 bases lay between the germline ends. Germline V CDR1 and CDR2: MNHNS, SASEGT. DNA for the CDR3: TGTGCCAGCACCCACACCGGGTTCGACTATGGCTACACCTTC. As protein: CASTHTGFDYGYTF.

The chain combines TRBV20-1 with TRBJ2-1; possibly TRBD2 for D (5 bases). Trimming shortened V by 0 bases and J by 3 bases, and 15 bases separated the two germline ends. Germline V lookup: CDR1 DFQATT, CDR2 SNEGSKA (reference sequence). This CDR3 comprises 16 residues. In DNA form, the CDR3 reads TGCAGTGCTAGAGATTCCGACGGGAACATCTACAATGAGCAGTTCTTC. Residues: CSARDSDGNIYNEQFF.

The chain couples TRBV5-4 to TRBJ2-1; 9 nucleotides line up with TRBD1. This CDR3 spans 20 amino acids. V shed 3 bases and J 5 bases; nucleotides not matched to a gene: 21. Germline values: CDR1 SGHNT, CDR2 YYREEE (reference sequence). Here the CDR3 reads CASSWPRGDRVLARNNEQFF. The CDR3 DNA is TGTGCCAGCAGCTGGCCAAGGGGGGACAGGGTACTAGCGAGGAACAATGAGCAGTTCTTC.

V is TRBV23-1 and J is TRBJ2-7, with TRBD1 as a possible D gene (5 bases). TRBV23-1 is noted as an ORF with a role that remains uncertain. CDR3 length: 15 amino acids. V was pared by 10 bases and J by 0 bases, with 19 bases between. CDR3 sequence (DNA): TGCGCCATTATAGAACCGACAGTACACTCCTACGAGCAGTACTTC. Amino acid sequence: CAIIEPTVHSYEQYF.

The chain joins TRBV4-1 to TRBJ1-6; D possibly corresponds to TRBD1 (5 bases). CDR1 is MGHRA, CDR2 YSYEKL, per germline. The CDR3 contains 15 residues. Trimming took 2 bases from V and 7 from J, leaving 12 bases between them. CDR3 residues: CASSQQGFDNSPLHF. CDR3 nucleotides: TGCGCCAGCAGCCAACAGGGTTTTGACAATTCACCCCTCCACTTT.

This clonotype was observed a few times. The CDR3 region is CASSYAITGELFF. The CDR3 bases are TGTGCCAGCAGTTACGCCATCACCGGGGAGCTGTTTTTT. The rearrangement uses TRBV6-2 or TRBV6-3 and TRBJ2-2; D is unresolved. Trimming took off 2 bases at V and 4 bases at J, with 5 bases between the two ends. The CDR3 consists of 13 residues. Germline assignment: CDR1 MNHEY and CDR2 SVGEGT.

V and J are TRBV9 and TRBJ2-1, with 8 bases that match TRBD1. The CDR3 extends over 14 amino acids. The V gene's germline CDR1 is SGDLS and CDR2 YYNGEE. J lost 9 bases, V lost 3 bases, and 8 bases had no gene match. CDR3: CASSGNRGVTEQFF. CDR3 DNA sequence: TGTGCCAGCAGCGGAAACAGGGGGGTGACTGAGCAGTTCTTC.

This clonotype was seen at least ten times. This chain uses TRBV2 with TRBJ2-1, with D hard to call. V was pared by 5 bases and J by 0 bases, with 5 bases between. This CDR3 region has 13 residues. CDR1 and CDR2 (germline): SNHLY, FYNNEI. This chain's CDR3 is CASSPSSYNEQFF. CDR3 sequence (DNA): TGTGCCAGCAGTCCGAGCTCCTACAATGAGCAGTTCTTC.

V is TRBV6-1 and J is TRBJ2-5; the match to TRBD1 covers 8 bases. Per germline, CDR1 MNHNS and CDR2 SASEGT. The CDR3 loop spans 15 amino acids. J gave up 4 bases and V 7 bases, and 11 bases lay outside the gene matches. CDR3 residues: CASIRSGGFLETQYF. For the CDR3, the DNA is TGTGCCAGCATCCGGTCAGGGGGCTTTCTAGAGACCCAGTACTTC.

A few counts support this clonotype. The gene calls are TRBV6-5 and TRBJ2-2; perhaps D is TRBD1 or TRBD2 (7 bases each). Looked up from germline, CDR1 is MNHEY and CDR2 is SVGAGI. The CDR3 totals 18 residues. Trimming removed 7 bases at V and 2 bases at J, with 23 bases between. The CDR3: CASINPWEGQKNTGELFF. Here the CDR3 DNA reads TGTGCCAGCATTAACCCCTGGGAGGGACAGAAAAACACCGGGGAGCTGTTTTTT.

In this sample, this clonotype turned up a few times. The V gene is TRBV12-3 or TRBV12-4, the J gene TRBJ1-5; D is unresolved. The length of the CDR3 is 13 residues. V was cut by 2 bases and J by 3 bases, with 5 bases left in between. The CDR3 sequence is CASSLSFNQPQHF. Here the CDR3 DNA reads TGTGCCAGCAGTTTATCATTCAATCAGCCCCAGCATTTT.

V and J are TRBV4-1 and TRBJ2-1; D unclear. The germline V gene encodes CDR1 MGHRA and CDR2 YSYEKL. V gave up 2 bases and J gave up 7 bases, with 12 bases separating them. This CDR3 has 14 residues. The CDR3 DNA reads as TGCGCCAGCAGCCAACAGGTCACCGTTAATGAGCAGTTCTTC. It specifies CASSQQVTVNEQFF.

This clonotype came up a few times. The CDR3 here is CASSGPGQGPYEQYF. The CDR3, as DNA: TGCGCCAGCAGCGGCCCGGGACAGGGGCCCTACGAGCAGTACTTC. The V and J genes are TRBV5-1 and TRBJ2-7, with TRBD1 identical over 10 bases. This CDR3 region has 15 residues. The germline V gene encodes CDR1 SGHRS and CDR2 YFSETQ. Trimming took 4 bases from V and 2 from J; bases not matched to a gene: 6.

The chain uses TRBV30 and TRBJ2-1; D may be TRBD2 (5 bases). The CDR3 runs to 13 residues. V was shortened by 0 bases and J by 12 bases, with 15 bases between the two germline ends. Germline-derived CDR1 and CDR2 are GTSNPN and SVGIG (reference sequence). The DNA of the CDR3 is TGTGCCTGGAGTGTGGTAGACTACCCGGGGCAGTTCTTC. Translation: CAWSVVDYPGQFF. The whole variable domain, filled in from reference TRBV30 and TRBJ2-1, reads SQTIHQWPATLVQPVGSPLSLECTVEGTSNPNLYWYRQAAGRGLQLLFYSVGIGQISSEVPQNLSASRPQDRQFILSSKKLLLSDSGFYLCAWSVVDYPGQFFGPGTRLTVL.

In this sample, this clonotype turned up many times. The chain carries TRBV29-1 and TRBJ2-5; TRBD1 agrees at 11 bases. This CDR3 contains 16 residues. With V trimmed by 1 base and J by 1 base, 5 bases remained unmatched. The germline gives CDR1 SQVTM, CDR2 ANQGSEA. For the CDR3, the DNA is TGCAGCGTTGAAGTGGGGACAGGGGGAATCCAAGAGACCCAGTACTTC. Translation gives CSVEVGTGGIQETQYF.

The rearrangement joins TRBV4-3 to TRBJ1-2; no reliable D call. Germline-derived CDR1 and CDR2 are LGHNA and YSLEER. The CDR3 sequence is 12 residues long. V was pared by 1 base and J by 7 bases, with 7 bases between. The CDR3, as DNA: TGCGCCAGCAGCCAAGGGTTTGGTGGCTACACCTTC. It codes for CASSQGFGGYTF.

This clonotype was detected only a few times. This chain connects TRBV19 to TRBJ2-2; D perhaps matches TRBD1 (5 bases). Between the trimmed V and J ends, which lost 7 bases and 4 bases, there was a span of 19 bases. Germline CDR1 reads LNHDA; CDR2 reads SQIVND (reference sequence). The CDR3 has 16 residues. DNA for the CDR3: TGTGCCAGTACCCCTCTTTGGCAGGGCGGCACCGGGGAGCTGTTTTTT. This codes for CASTPLWQGGTGELFF.

The chain joins TRBV6-5 to TRBJ1-5; 7 bases are a match to TRBD1. Trimming at V came to 6 bases and at J to 0 bases, leaving 11 bases not matched to a gene. Per germline, CDR1 MNHEY and CDR2 SVGAGI. There are 17 residues in the CDR3. CDR3 bases: TGTGCCAGCAGGTACATCCCCGACAGGGATAGCAATCAGCCCCAGCATTTT. Amino acid sequence: CASRYIPDRDSNQPQHF.

The sample holds a few counts of this clonotype. The CDR3 region has the DNA TGCGCCAGCAGCCAAGATAGGGAGGGGCAGTTCTTC. It is translated as CASSQDREGQFF. The gene calls are TRBV4-3 and TRBJ2-1; 7 positions agree with TRBD2. The CDR3 is 12 amino acids. Germline V lookup: CDR1 LGHNA, CDR2 YSLEER. J gave up 12 bases and V 0 bases, and 2 bases lay outside the gene matches.

This clonotype was counted many times. The rearrangement joins TRBV5-1 to TRBJ1-2; D is unresolved. Germline V gives CDR1 SGHRS, CDR2 YFSETQ. V was cut by 6 bases and J by 1 base, with 7 bases left in between. The CDR3 spans 12 residues. CDR3 DNA sequence: TGCGCCAGCACCACAGATAACTATGGCTACACCTTC. This encodes CASTTDNYGYTF.

The V call is TRBV20-1, the J call TRBJ2-1; perhaps TRBD1 as D (5 bases). Germline assignment: CDR1 DFQATT and CDR2 SNEGSKA (reference sequence). The CDR3 extends over 15 amino acids. Deletions cut 6 bases from V and 8 bases from J, with 23 bases between. CDR3 nucleotides: TGCAGTGCCGCATCCGCGGCAGGGCTACTCGATGAGCAGTTCTTC. Protein product: CSAASAAGLLDEQFF.

This clonotype was seen only a few times. CDR3 nucleotide sequence: TGTGCCAGCAGCTCGAAGAGGGGGGGACCGAGACCATGGCAAGAGACCCAGTACTTC. Amino acids: CASSSKRGGPRPWQETQYF. V is TRBV11-2 and J is TRBJ2-5; tentatively, D is TRBD2 (7 bases). CDR3 length equals 19 residues. With 4 bases removed from V and 2 bases from J, the gap between germline ends came to 26 bases. CDR1 SGHAT and CDR2 FQNNGV come from the germline V gene.

This clonotype was picked up many times. The V gene is TRBV29-1, the J gene TRBJ2-3; D possibly corresponds to TRBD2 (6 bases). Germline CDR1 and CDR2: SQVTM and ANQGSEA. CDR3 length equals 14 residues. The V and J ends lost 7 bases and 1 base respectively, with 15 bases between them. Here the CDR3 DNA reads TGCAGCGGGGGGACTCCCAAGGGCACAGATACGCAGTATTTT. Its protein is CSGGTPKGTDTQYF.